One TCR beta chain is described in this entry. Localized lung adenocarcinoma, a non-small cell lung cancer, affected the donors. One entry per CDR3 protein results from TCRdb running MiXCR on the PCR reads. Among some 14,000 distinct CDR3 sequences listed, approximately 40% were seen once. This specimen belongs to a study of CD4 and CD8 cells across lung adenocarcinoma regions. CDR1 is MNHEY and CDR2 is SVGEGT in the germline V gene. Losses at the gene ends were 7 bases for V and 3 bases for J; bases not matched to a gene: 11. The length of the CDR3 is 16 residues. This receptor was obtained from a male donor with lung adenocarcinoma. The CD4 and CD8 labels of this study may be unreliable. V is TRBV6-2 or TRBV6-3 and J is TRBJ2-3, with TRBD2 identical over 9 bases. The source material was CD4+ T cells from the center of a lung tumor. Here the CDR3 reads CASIPHGGRGTDTQYF. The CDR3 DNA reads as TGTGCCAGCATCCCACACGGCGGGAGGGGGACAGATACGCAGTATTTT.